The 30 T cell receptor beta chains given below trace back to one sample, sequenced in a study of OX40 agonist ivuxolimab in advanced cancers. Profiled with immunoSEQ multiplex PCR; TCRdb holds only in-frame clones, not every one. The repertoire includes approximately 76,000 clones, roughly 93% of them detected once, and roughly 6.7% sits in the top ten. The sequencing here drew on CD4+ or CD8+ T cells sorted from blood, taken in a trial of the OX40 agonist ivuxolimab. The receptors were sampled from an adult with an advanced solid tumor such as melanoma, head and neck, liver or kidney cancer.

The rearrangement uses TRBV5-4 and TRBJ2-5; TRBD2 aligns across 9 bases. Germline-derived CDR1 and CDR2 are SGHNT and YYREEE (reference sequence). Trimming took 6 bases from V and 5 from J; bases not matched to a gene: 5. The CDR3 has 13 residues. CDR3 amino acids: CASNLAGRETQYF. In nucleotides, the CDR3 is TGTGCCAGCAATCTAGCGGGACGGGAGACCCAGTACTTC.

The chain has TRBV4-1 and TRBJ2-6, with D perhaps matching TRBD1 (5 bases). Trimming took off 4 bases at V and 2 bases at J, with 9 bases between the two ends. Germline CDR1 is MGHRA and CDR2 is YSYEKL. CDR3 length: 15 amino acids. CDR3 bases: TGCGCCAGCAGCCTCAGGGTCCCTGGGGCCAACGTCCTGACTTTC. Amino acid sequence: CASSLRVPGANVLTF.

CDR3 in DNA: TGTGCCAGCAGTTTGGCCGGACCCTACGAGCAGTACTTC. Translating it yields CASSLAGPYEQYF. The genes are TRBV27 and TRBJ2-7; D uncertain. Germline CDR1 MNHEY, CDR2 SMNVEV (reference sequence). V was pared by 3 bases and J by 2 bases, with 8 bases between. CDR3 length equals 13 residues.

The CDR3 reads CASSLDSLSYEQYF. The CDR3 region has the DNA TGCGCCAGCAGCCTGGACAGTTTGTCCTACGAGCAGTACTTC. This chain connects TRBV4-3 to TRBJ2-7, with a tentative D call TRBD1 (6 bases). The CDR3 consists of 14 residues. V was clipped by 4 bases and J by 1 base, with 11 bases between them. Per the germline V gene, CDR1 is LGHNA and CDR2 is YSLEER.

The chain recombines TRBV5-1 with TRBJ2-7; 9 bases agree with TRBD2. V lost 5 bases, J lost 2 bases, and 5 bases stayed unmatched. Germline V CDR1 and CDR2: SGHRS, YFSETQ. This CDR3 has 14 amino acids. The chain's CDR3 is CASSYLAGTYEQYF. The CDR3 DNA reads TGCGCCAGCAGTTATCTAGCGGGAACCTACGAGCAGTACTTC.

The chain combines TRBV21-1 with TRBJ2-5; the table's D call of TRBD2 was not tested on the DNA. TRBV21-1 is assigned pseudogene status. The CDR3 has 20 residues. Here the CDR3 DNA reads TGTGCCAGCACCAAATTAACTAGCGGGGGAAATCTTTGGTATCAAGAGACCCAGTACTTC. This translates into CASTKLTSGGNLWYQETQYF.

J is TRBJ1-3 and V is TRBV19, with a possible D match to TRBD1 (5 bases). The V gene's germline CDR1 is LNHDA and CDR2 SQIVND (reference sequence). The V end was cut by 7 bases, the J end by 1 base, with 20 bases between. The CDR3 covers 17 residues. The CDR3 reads CASNPPPWGSSGNTIYF. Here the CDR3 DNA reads TGTGCCAGTAACCCCCCACCGTGGGGGTCTTCTGGAAACACCATATATTTT.

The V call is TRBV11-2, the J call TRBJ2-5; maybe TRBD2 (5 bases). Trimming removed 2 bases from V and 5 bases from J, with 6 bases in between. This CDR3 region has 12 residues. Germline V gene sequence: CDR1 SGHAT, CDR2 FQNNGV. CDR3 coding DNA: TGTGCCAGCAGCTTAACGGGGGAGACCCAGTACTTC. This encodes CASSLTGETQYF.

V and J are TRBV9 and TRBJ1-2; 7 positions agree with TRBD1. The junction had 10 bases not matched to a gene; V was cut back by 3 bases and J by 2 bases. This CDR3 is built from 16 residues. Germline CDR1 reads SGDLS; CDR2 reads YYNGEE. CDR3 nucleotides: TGTGCCAGCAGCGGAACCCGGGACAGAATAAACTATGGCTACACCTTC. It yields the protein CASSGTRDRINYGYTF.

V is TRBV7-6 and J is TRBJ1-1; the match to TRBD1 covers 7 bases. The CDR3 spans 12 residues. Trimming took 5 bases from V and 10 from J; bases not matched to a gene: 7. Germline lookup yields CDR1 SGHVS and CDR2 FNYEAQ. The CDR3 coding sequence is TGTGCCAGCAGCCTGCGGACAGGTTTAGCTTTCTTT. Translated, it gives CASSLRTGLAFF.

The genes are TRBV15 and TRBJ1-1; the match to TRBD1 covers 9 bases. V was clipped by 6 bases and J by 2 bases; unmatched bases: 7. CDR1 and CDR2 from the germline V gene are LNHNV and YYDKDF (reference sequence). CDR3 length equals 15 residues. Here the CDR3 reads CATSYGTGINTEAFF. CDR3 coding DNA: TGTGCCACCAGTTACGGGACAGGGATAAACACTGAAGCTTTCTTT.

This CDR3 reads CASSPYGTSFSGANVLTF. DNA for the CDR3: TGTGCCAGCTCACCTTACGGGACTAGTTTCTCTGGGGCCAACGTCCTGACTTTC. This sequence joins TRBV18 and TRBJ2-6, with 8 positions matching TRBD2. The CDR3 covers 18 residues. The trim removed 3 bases at V and 0 bases at J, leaving 7 bases unmatched. CDR1 is KGHSH, CDR2 LQKENI, per germline.

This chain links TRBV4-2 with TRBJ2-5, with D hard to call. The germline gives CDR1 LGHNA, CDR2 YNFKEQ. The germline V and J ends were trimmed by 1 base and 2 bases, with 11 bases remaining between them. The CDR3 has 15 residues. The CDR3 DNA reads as TGTGCCAGCAGCCAAGTACAACAGTCACAAGAGACCCAGTACTTC. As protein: CASSQVQQSQETQYF.

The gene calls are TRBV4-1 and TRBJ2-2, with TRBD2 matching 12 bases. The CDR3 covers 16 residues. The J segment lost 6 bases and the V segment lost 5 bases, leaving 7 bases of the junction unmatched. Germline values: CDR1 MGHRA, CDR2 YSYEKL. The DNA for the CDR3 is TGCGCCAGCAGCTTCCGACTAGCGGGAGATCCCGGGGAGCTGTTTTTT. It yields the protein CASSFRLAGDPGELFF.

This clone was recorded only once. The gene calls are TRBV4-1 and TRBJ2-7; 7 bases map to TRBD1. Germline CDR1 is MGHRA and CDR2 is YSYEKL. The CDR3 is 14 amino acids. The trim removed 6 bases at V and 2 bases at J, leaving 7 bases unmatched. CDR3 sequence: CASSLRQGTYEQYF. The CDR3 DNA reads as TGCGCCAGCAGTCTGAGACAGGGTACCTACGAGCAGTACTTC.

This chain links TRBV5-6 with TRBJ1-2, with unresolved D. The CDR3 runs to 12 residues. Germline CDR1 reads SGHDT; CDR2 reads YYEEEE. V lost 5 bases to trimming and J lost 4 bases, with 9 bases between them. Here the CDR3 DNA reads TGTGCCAGCAGTAAGGGTGGCTATGGCTACACCTTC. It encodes CASSKGGYGYTF.

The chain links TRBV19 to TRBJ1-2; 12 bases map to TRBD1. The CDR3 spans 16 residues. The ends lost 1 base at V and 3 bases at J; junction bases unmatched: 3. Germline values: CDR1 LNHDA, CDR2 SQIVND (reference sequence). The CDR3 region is CASSIGDRGPYYGYTF. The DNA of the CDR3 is TGTGCCAGTAGTATAGGGGACAGGGGGCCGTACTATGGCTACACCTTC.

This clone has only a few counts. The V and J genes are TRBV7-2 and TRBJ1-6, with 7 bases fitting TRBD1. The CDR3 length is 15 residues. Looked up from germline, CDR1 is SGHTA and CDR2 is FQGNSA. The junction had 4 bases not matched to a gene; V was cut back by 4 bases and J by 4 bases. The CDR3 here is CASSWGTEYNSPLHF. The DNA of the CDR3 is TGTGCCAGCAGCTGGGGGACAGAGTATAATTCACCCCTCCACTTT.

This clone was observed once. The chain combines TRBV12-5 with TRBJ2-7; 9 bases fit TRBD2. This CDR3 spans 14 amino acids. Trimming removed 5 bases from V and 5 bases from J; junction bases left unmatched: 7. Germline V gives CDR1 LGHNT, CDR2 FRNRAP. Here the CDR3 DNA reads TGTGCTAGTGGTCCTAGGACTAGCGTCCACGAGCAGTACTTC. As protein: CASGPRTSVHEQYF.

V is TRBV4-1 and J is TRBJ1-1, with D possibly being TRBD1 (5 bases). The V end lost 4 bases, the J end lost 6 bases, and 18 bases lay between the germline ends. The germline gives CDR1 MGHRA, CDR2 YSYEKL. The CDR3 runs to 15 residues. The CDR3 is CASSRLREGFPEAFF. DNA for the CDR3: TGCGCCAGCAGCCGGTTAAGGGAGGGGTTTCCTGAAGCTTTCTTT.

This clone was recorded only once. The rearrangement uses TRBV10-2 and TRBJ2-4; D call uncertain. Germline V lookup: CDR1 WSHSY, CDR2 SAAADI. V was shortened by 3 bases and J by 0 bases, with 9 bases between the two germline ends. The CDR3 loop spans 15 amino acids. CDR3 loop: CASSDRGIAKNIQYF. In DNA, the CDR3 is TGCGCCAGCAGTGATCGTGGGATAGCCAAAAACATTCAGTACTTC.

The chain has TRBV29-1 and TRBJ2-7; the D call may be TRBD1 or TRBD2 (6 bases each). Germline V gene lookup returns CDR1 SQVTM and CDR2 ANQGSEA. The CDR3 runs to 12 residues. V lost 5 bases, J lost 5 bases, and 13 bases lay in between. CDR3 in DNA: TGCAGCGTTATTACGGGGGCCGACGAGCAGTACTTC. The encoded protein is CSVITGADEQYF.

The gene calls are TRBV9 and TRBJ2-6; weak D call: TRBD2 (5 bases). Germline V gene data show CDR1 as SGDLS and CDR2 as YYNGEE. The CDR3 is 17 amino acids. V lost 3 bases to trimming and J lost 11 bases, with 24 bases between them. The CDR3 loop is CASSGLLGGLPRDVLTF. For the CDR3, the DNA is TGTGCCAGCAGCGGATTACTCGGAGGCCTCCCCCGGGACGTCCTGACTTTC.

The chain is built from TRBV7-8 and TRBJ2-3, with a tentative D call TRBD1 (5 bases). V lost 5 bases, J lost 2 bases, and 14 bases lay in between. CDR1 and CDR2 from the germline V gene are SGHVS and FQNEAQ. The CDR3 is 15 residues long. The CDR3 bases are TGTGCCAGCAGCGCAATTCTGGACACCACAGATACGCAGTATTTT. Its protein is CASSAILDTTDTQYF. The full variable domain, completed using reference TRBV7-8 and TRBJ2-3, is GAGVSQSPRYKVAKRGQDVALRCDPISGHVSLFWYQQALGQGPEFLTYFQNEAQLDKSGLPSDRFFAERPEGSVSTLKIQRTQQEDSAVYLCASSAILDTTDTQYFGPGTRLTVL.

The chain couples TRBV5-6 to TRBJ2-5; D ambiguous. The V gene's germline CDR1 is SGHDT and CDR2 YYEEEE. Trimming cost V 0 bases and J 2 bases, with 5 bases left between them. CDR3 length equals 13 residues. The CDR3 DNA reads TGTGCCAGCAGCTTGGCCTGGCAAGAGACCCAGTACTTC. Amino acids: CASSLAWQETQYF.

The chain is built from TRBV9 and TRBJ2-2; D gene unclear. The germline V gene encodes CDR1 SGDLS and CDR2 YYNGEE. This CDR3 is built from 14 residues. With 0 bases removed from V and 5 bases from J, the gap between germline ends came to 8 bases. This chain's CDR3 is CASSVAWGTGELFF. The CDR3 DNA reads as TGTGCCAGCAGCGTAGCGTGGGGAACCGGGGAGCTGTTTTTT. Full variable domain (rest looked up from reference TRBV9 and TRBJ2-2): DSGVTQTPKHLITATGQRVTLRCSPRSGDLSVYWYQQSLDQGLQFLIQYYNGEERAKGNILERFSAQQFPDLHSELNLSSLELGDSALYFCASSVAWGTGELFFGEGSRLTVL.

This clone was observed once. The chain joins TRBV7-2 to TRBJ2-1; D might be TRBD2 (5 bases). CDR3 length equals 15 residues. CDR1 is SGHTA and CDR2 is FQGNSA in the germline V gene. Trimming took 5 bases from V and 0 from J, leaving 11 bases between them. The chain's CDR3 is CASSRSESSYNEQFF. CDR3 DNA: TGTGCCAGCAGCCGTAGCGAGAGCTCCTACAATGAGCAGTTCTTC.

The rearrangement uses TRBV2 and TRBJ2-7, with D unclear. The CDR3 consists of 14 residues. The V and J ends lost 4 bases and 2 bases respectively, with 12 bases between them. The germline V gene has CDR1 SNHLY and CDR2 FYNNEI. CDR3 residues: CASSVRPEPYEQYF. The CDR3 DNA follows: TGTGCCAGCAGTGTAAGGCCTGAACCCTACGAGCAGTACTTC.

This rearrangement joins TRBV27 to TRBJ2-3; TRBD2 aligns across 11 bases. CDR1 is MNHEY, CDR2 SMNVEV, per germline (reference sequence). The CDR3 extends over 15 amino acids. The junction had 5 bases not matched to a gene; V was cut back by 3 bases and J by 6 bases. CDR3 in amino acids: CASSLASGRPDTQYF. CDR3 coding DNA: TGTGCCAGCAGTTTGGCTAGCGGGAGGCCTGATACGCAGTATTTT.

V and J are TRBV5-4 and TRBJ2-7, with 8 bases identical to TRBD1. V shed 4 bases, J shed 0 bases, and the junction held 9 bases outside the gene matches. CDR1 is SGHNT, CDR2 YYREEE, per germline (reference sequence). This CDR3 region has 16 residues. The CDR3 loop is CASSKNGQGVSYEQYF. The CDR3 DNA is TGTGCCAGCAGCAAAAACGGACAGGGCGTCTCCTACGAGCAGTACTTC.